The 3 T cell receptor beta chains below come from one sample, sequenced in a study of Ad26.COV2.S vaccination and SARS-CoV-2 variants. Clones were sequenced by immunoSEQ multiplex PCR, and TCRdb holds only the in-frame ones, with some missing. The sample includes hundreds of thousands of clones, roughly nine tenths seen only once; the top ten take 3.9%. The sequencing used peripheral blood, collected after recovery from COVID-19. These receptors were obtained from a human donor who had recovered from COVID-19.

This chain uses TRBV7-8 with TRBJ1-4, with D possibly TRBD1 on 6 matching bases. CDR3 length: 17 amino acids. V lost 5 bases to trimming and J lost 6 bases, with 22 bases between them. Germline V lookup: CDR1 SGHVS, CDR2 FQNEAQ. In DNA form, the CDR3 reads TGTGCCAGCAGCCGAGGGCCCGCCGACAGGCCGCATGAAAAACTGTTTTTT. Protein: CASSRGPADRPHEKLFF. Supplemented by reference TRBV7-8 and TRBJ1-4, the full variable domain reads GAGVSQSPRYKVAKRGQDVALRCDPISGHVSLFWYQQALGQGPEFLTYFQNEAQLDKSGLPSDRFFAERPEGSVSTLKIQRTQQEDSAVYLCASSRGPADRPHEKLFFGSGTQLSVL.

The V and J genes are TRBV19 and TRBJ1-5; D is perhaps TRBD1 (6 bases). The V end was cut by 7 bases, the J end by 5 bases, with 18 bases between. This CDR3 contains 15 residues. In germline, CDR1 is LNHDA, CDR2 SQIVND (reference sequence). CDR3 sequence reads: CASTYGEGGHQPQHF. The CDR3 region has the DNA TGTGCCAGTACCTACGGGGAGGGGGGCCATCAGCCCCAGCATTTT.

The rearrangement links TRBV6-6 to TRBJ2-2; 9 positions agree with TRBD1. Germline V CDR1 and CDR2: MNHNY, SVGAGI (reference sequence). J lost 6 bases, V lost 0 bases, and 5 bases had no gene match. This CDR3 spans 16 amino acids. The CDR3 spells CASSYSGTGIPGELFF. The CDR3 DNA is TGTGCCAGCAGTTACTCCGGGACAGGGATTCCCGGGGAGCTGTTTTTT.